A selection of T cell receptor beta chains follows, all from one sample in a study of shared clonotypes between healthy human individuals. The protocol was immunoSEQ multiplex PCR, while the TCRdb copy is restricted to in-frame clones and leaves out a portion. This sample carries 1.5 million to 2.5 million clones, around 96% of them seen once, and the ten largest clones take 1% to 1.5%. The sample consisted of naive CD8+ T cells sorted from blood. The receptors here all came from a man in his late teens or twenties in good health. CDR3s include the opening cysteine and the closing phenylalanine or tryptophan. The order of the fields is clone size, D gene, V gene, J gene, CDR3 DNA, CDR3 protein. D genes are given only for firm matches. The size of a clone is reported for some rows only, either as once, few or many, or as a class for expanded clones.

clone_size: once
d_call: TRBD2
v_call: TRBV6-5
j_call: TRBJ2-1
cdr3_nt: TGTGCCAGCACCACAACACTAGCGGTCGATGAGCAGTTCTTC
cdr3_aa: CASTTTLAVDEQFF

clone_size: -
d_call: TRBD1
v_call: TRBV7-9
j_call: TRBJ1-1
cdr3_nt: TGTGCCAGCAGCCGGACAGGGGGCGCGGCTGAAGCTTTCTTT
cdr3_aa: CASSRTGGAAEAFF

clone_size: -
d_call: TRBD1
v_call: TRBV30
j_call: TRBJ1-1
cdr3_nt: TGTGCCTGGGCCGGGACAGGAGGCCCGGGCACTGAAGCTTTCTTT
cdr3_aa: CAWAGTGGPGTEAFF

clone_size: -
d_call: TRBD2
v_call: TRBV6-4
j_call: TRBJ2-3
cdr3_nt: TGTGCCAGCAGTGAACTAGGTAGCGGGGACACAGATACGCAGTATTTT
cdr3_aa: CASSELGSGDTDTQYF

clone_size: few
d_call: -
v_call: TRBV10-1
j_call: TRBJ2-2
cdr3_nt: TGCGCCAGCAGTGACGGCGGGATGACCGGGGAGCTGTTTTTT
cdr3_aa: CASSDGGMTGELFF

clone_size: -
d_call: -
v_call: TRBV9
j_call: TRBJ1-1
cdr3_nt: TGTGCCAGCAGCGCAGACATCGGGAACACTGAAGCTTTCTTT
cdr3_aa: CASSADIGNTEAFF

clone_size: once
d_call: -
v_call: TRBV7-9
j_call: TRBJ2-7
cdr3_nt: TGTGCCAGCAGCTCATCTGACGGAGGCTACGAGCAGTACTTC
cdr3_aa: CASSSSDGGYEQYF

clone_size: once
d_call: TRBD2
v_call: TRBV10-3
j_call: TRBJ2-1
cdr3_nt: TGTGCCATCACAGCGGGGGGGTACAATGAGCAGTTCTTC
cdr3_aa: CAITAGGYNEQFF

clone_size: -
d_call: -
v_call: TRBV4-1
j_call: TRBJ2-2
cdr3_nt: TGCGCCAGCAGTCAAAACAACGCCGGGGAGCTGTTTTTT
cdr3_aa: CASSQNNAGELFF

clone_size: -
d_call: -
v_call: TRBV5-6
j_call: TRBJ1-2
cdr3_nt: TGTGCCAGCAGCTTGGTGCCTGGGGATGGCTACACCTTC
cdr3_aa: CASSLVPGDGYTF

clone_size: -
d_call: -
v_call: TRBV9
j_call: TRBJ2-7
cdr3_nt: TGTGCCAGCAGCTTCGGGATTACGAACTACGAGCAGTACTTC
cdr3_aa: CASSFGITNYEQYF

clone_size: -
d_call: -
v_call: TRBV4-1
j_call: TRBJ2-7
cdr3_nt: TGCGCCAGCAGCCAAGAGGGGGGCGTTGCCTACGAGCAGTACTTC
cdr3_aa: CASSQEGGVAYEQYF

clone_size: -
d_call: -
v_call: TRBV30
j_call: TRBJ2-7
cdr3_nt: TGTGCCTGGAGTGTCGGACACCTCTACGAGCAGTACTTC
cdr3_aa: CAWSVGHLYEQYF

clone_size: -
d_call: -
v_call: TRBV19
j_call: TRBJ2-2
cdr3_nt: TGTGCCAGTAGCATGGACAGCGCGAACACCGGGGAGCTGTTTTTT
cdr3_aa: CASSMDSANTGELFF

clone_size: -
d_call: TRBD1
v_call: TRBV6-1
j_call: TRBJ1-1
cdr3_nt: TGTGCCAGCAGTGCCCGGACAGGGGGCGAGATTGACGACACTGAAGCTTTCTTT
cdr3_aa: CASSARTGGEIDDTEAFF

clone_size: -
d_call: TRBD2
v_call: TRBV5-4
j_call: TRBJ2-1
cdr3_nt: TGTGCCAGCAGTCGGAGCGGGGGGGTAGATTTTGAGCAGTTCTTC
cdr3_aa: CASSRSGGVDFEQFF

clone_size: -
d_call: -
v_call: TRBV4-3
j_call: TRBJ2-7
cdr3_nt: TGCGCCAGCAGCCAATTCCAGTCCTACGAGCAGTACTTC
cdr3_aa: CASSQFQSYEQYF

clone_size: -
d_call: -
v_call: TRBV9
j_call: TRBJ1-1
cdr3_nt: TGTGCCAGCAGCGCCGACAACTATAACACTGAAGCTTTCTTT
cdr3_aa: CASSADNYNTEAFF

clone_size: -
d_call: -
v_call: TRBV2
j_call: TRBJ1-1
cdr3_nt: TGTGCCAGCAGTGACGGGTGGAACACTGAAGCTTTCTTT
cdr3_aa: CASSDGWNTEAFF

clone_size: -
d_call: -
v_call: TRBV2
j_call: TRBJ1-1
cdr3_nt: TGTGCCAGCAGTGAAGAGGCGGGACTTATGACCGTGAACACTGAAGCTTTCTTT
cdr3_aa: CASSEEAGLMTVNTEAFF

clone_size: -
d_call: -
v_call: TRBV27
j_call: TRBJ2-3
cdr3_nt: TGTGCCAGCAGTTTGCAGCTTCCTAGCACAGATACGCAGTATTTT
cdr3_aa: CASSLQLPSTDTQYF

clone_size: once
d_call: TRBD1
v_call: TRBV11-2
j_call: TRBJ1-2
cdr3_nt: TGTGCCAGCAGCTTAGATACCGGGACAGGGGGCTATGGCTACACCTTC
cdr3_aa: CASSLDTGTGGYGYTF

clone_size: -
d_call: TRBD1
v_call: TRBV9
j_call: TRBJ2-1
cdr3_nt: TGTGCCAGCAGCCCCTGGGACAGCTCCTACAATGAGCAGTTCTTC
cdr3_aa: CASSPWDSSYNEQFF

clone_size: -
d_call: TRBD1
v_call: TRBV27
j_call: TRBJ1-1
cdr3_nt: TGTGCCACCATACCGAGGGACAGCGGGTACACTGAAGCTTTCTTT
cdr3_aa: CATIPRDSGYTEAFF

clone_size: -
d_call: -
v_call: TRBV7-8
j_call: TRBJ2-7
cdr3_nt: TGTGCCAGCAGCCCGGAATCCGTCTACGAGCAGTACTTC
cdr3_aa: CASSPESVYEQYF